One T cell receptor beta chain is described in this entry. The data belong to a study of CD8 T cells in Susac syndrome. CD8+ and CD4+ T cells circulating in blood were sequenced for TCR beta. The CD8+ and CD4+ T cells were negatively isolated, with the TEMRA cells enriched by FACS. After extraction with the RNeasy kit, about 0.5 to 1 ug of the RNA was reverse transcribed using random hexamers. An immunoSEQ multiplex PCR generated amplified TCR beta CDR3 products spanning 54 Vbeta and 13 Jbeta. MiXCR, applied by TCRdb to the immunoSEQ multiplex PCR reads, yields one record per CDR3 protein. The sample includes approximately 160,000 distinct CDR3 sequences, less than 95% seen only once; the top ten take about 0.09%. The ends were cut back, 7 bases at V and 3 bases at J, with 12 bases in the middle. The CDR3 consists of 13 residues. In germline, CDR1 is MNHNY, CDR2 SVGAGI (reference sequence).

The chain employs TRBV6-6 and TRBJ1-1; D gene ambiguous. This TCR was sampled from a human donor with multiple sclerosis. The sample comprised CD4+ T cells from PBMCs. Here the CDR3 reads CASTEEGYTEAFF. The CDR3 bases are TGTGCCAGCACTGAGGAGGGATACACTGAAGCTTTCTTT.